These 25 T cell receptor beta chains were sequenced from one sample in a study of OX40 agonist ivuxolimab in advanced cancers. Generated by immunoSEQ multiplex PCR, the TCRdb table keeps only in-frame clones and is missing some. This sample has about 44,000 clones, with about 90% found just once. This sample comprised CD4+ or CD8+ T cells sorted from blood, obtained in a trial of the OX40 agonist ivuxolimab. These receptors originate from an adult with an advanced solid tumor such as melanoma, head and neck, liver or kidney cancer.

V gene TRBV2 combines with J gene TRBJ2-1; D perhaps matches TRBD2 (6 bases). The CDR3 sequence is 16 residues long. Between the trimmed V and J ends, which lost 2 bases and 8 bases, there was a span of 19 bases. Germline V CDR1 and CDR2: SNHLY, FYNNEI. The CDR3 protein is CASSEPTSRTVYEQFF. The DNA for the CDR3 is TGTGCCAGCAGTGAACCCACTAGCCGGACGGTCTATGAGCAGTTCTTC.

As DNA, the CDR3 is TGTGCCAGCAGTTCCTTTGGGACAGAGGGGAATCCCGGGGAGCTGTTTTTT. Its protein is CASSSFGTEGNPGELFF. The chain couples TRBV28 to TRBJ2-2; 7 bases agree with TRBD1. Germline CDR1 reads MDHEN; CDR2 reads SYDVKM. V trimming: 4 bases; J trimming: 6 bases; junction bases outside the gene matches: 14. CDR3 length: 17 residues.

The J gene is TRBJ2-3, the V gene TRBV19, with D perhaps TRBD1 (5 bases). CDR3 length: 14 amino acids. The germline V and J ends were trimmed by 6 bases and 2 bases, with 12 bases remaining between them. Germline assignment: CDR1 LNHDA and CDR2 SQIVND (reference sequence). CDR3 residues: CASSWGRLTDTQYF. The CDR3 nucleotides read TGTGCCAGTAGCTGGGGCCGCCTCACAGATACGCAGTATTTT.

Worth noting for this clone: A read error may produce the germline difference seen at one junction end. This chain connects TRBV9 to TRBJ1-1; D remains unclear. This CDR3 has 12 amino acids. Per the germline V gene, CDR1 is SGDLS and CDR2 is YYNGEE. CDR3 DNA sequence: TGTGCCAGCAGCGTGGGGAACAGTGAAGCTTTCTTT. It is translated as CASSVGNSEAFF.

This clone appeared once. The V call is TRBV7-2, the J call TRBJ2-7, with 12 nucleotides matching TRBD1. The ends lost 1 base at V and 5 bases at J; junction bases unmatched: 3. Germline V gene sequence: CDR1 SGHTA, CDR2 FQGNSA. The CDR3 totals 15 residues. The CDR3 DNA sequence: TGTGCCAGCAGCTTAGTTGGGACAGGGGGCGACGAGCAGTACTTC. Translated: CASSLVGTGGDEQYF.

The rearrangement joins TRBV9 to TRBJ1-3; tentatively, D is TRBD1 (5 bases). Germline CDR1 is SGDLS and CDR2 is YYNGEE. V dropped 0 bases and J dropped 4 bases, with 11 bases sitting between them. This CDR3 has 15 amino acids. Written as DNA, the CDR3 is TGTGCCAGCAGCGTAGACTCAGGGAGGGGAAACACCATATATTTT. It translates to CASSVDSGRGNTIYF.

J is TRBJ2-1 and V is TRBV29-1; D is uncertain. Trimming pared 5 bases from V and 0 bases from J, leaving 11 bases between. This CDR3 region has 14 residues. CDR1 and CDR2 from the germline V gene are SQVTM and ANQGSEA. In DNA, the CDR3 is TGCAGCGTTTCCATACTGTACTCCTACAATGAGCAGTTCTTC. Its protein product is CSVSILYSYNEQFF.

Within the sample, this clone is medium-sized (0.01 to 0.1%). The same CDR3 also results from other DNA sequences found in this sample. This rearrangement joins TRBV4-3 to TRBJ2-2; D possibly matches TRBD1 or TRBD2 (6 bases each). The CDR3 length is 16 residues. Germline loops: CDR1 LGHNA, CDR2 YSLEER. V shed 0 bases and J shed 0 bases, with 8 bases lying between them. CDR3 in amino acids: CASSQEGGANTGELFF. In nucleotides, the CDR3 is TGCGCCAGCAGCCAAGAGGGGGGCGCGAACACCGGGGAGCTGTTTTTT.

This clone was observed once. The chain is built from TRBV12-5 and TRBJ2-3; D is ambiguous. Germline CDR1 is LGHNT and CDR2 is FRNRAP. This CDR3 has 12 residues. Trimming removed 3 bases at V and 6 bases at J, with 7 bases between. This CDR3 reads CASGFTEDTQYF. DNA of the CDR3: TGTGCTAGTGGTTTTACTGAGGATACGCAGTATTTT.

V is TRBV29-1 and J is TRBJ2-1; possibly TRBD2 for D (6 bases). Germline loops: CDR1 SQVTM, CDR2 ANQGSEA. The V end was cut by 6 bases, the J end by 4 bases, with 7 bases between. This CDR3 comprises 11 residues. This CDR3 reads CSVGGYNEQFF. The CDR3 DNA follows: TGCAGCGTCGGGGGTTACAATGAGCAGTTCTTC.

V gene TRBV14 combines with J gene TRBJ2-7; D might be TRBD1 or TRBD2, each matching 5 bases. The V end lost 2 bases, the J end lost 4 bases, and 15 bases lay between the germline ends. There are 15 residues in the CDR3. Germline V gives CDR1 SGHDN, CDR2 FVKESK. The CDR3 DNA reads as TGTGCCAGCAGCCAAAATCCCGGGACGCTATACGAGCAGTACTTC. Translated: CASSQNPGTLYEQYF.

The chain carries TRBV28 and TRBJ2-7; D possibly corresponds to TRBD2 (5 bases). Germline lookup yields CDR1 MDHEN and CDR2 SYDVKM. Trimming pared 4 bases from V and 4 bases from J, leaving 17 bases between. This CDR3 comprises 15 residues. The CDR3 region has the DNA TGTGCCAGCAGTTCGTCAACTAGAATCGGGTACGAGCAGTACTTC. Translation gives CASSSSTRIGYEQYF.

The chain carries TRBV7-9 and TRBJ2-1; D is uncertain. Germline V gene lookup returns CDR1 SEHNR and CDR2 FQNEAQ (reference sequence). Deletions cut 6 bases from V and 3 bases from J, with 6 bases between. The CDR3 extends over 12 amino acids. As DNA, the CDR3 is TGTGCCAGCAGAACGGACTACAATGAGCAGTTCTTC. This translates into CASRTDYNEQFF. Complete variable domain (other parts from reference TRBV7-9 and TRBJ2-1): DTGVSQNPRHKITKRGQNVTFRCDPISEHNRLYWYRQTLGQGPEFLTYFQNEAQLEKSRLLSDRFSAERPKGSFSTLEIQRTEQGDSAMYLCASRTDYNEQFFGPGTRLTVL.

This clone was seen only once. The chain links TRBV5-5 to TRBJ1-3, with D possibly being TRBD1 (5 bases). The CDR3 runs 15 residues. Trimming left V 4 bases short and J 4 bases short, with 15 bases between. The germline V gene has CDR1 SGHKS and CDR2 YYEKEE (reference sequence). The CDR3 DNA follows: TGTGCCAGCAGCCCAAGCAGGGCTGACGGAAACACCATATATTTT. Its protein is CASSPSRADGNTIYF. Supplemented by reference TRBV5-5 and TRBJ1-3, the full variable domain reads DAGVTQSPTHLIKTRGQQVTLRCSPISGHKSVSWYQQVLGQGPQFIFQYYEKEERGRGNFPDRFSARQFPNYSSELNVNALLLGDSALYLCASSPSRADGNTIYFGEGSWLTVV.

V is TRBV18 and J is TRBJ2-5; 9 bases agree with TRBD1. The germline V gene encodes CDR1 KGHSH and CDR2 LQKENI. V lost 2 bases to trimming and J lost 5 bases; unmatched junction nucleotides: 9. The CDR3 length is 16 residues. CDR3: CASSPTATGGLETQYF. In DNA form, the CDR3 reads TGTGCCAGCTCACCAACTGCCACAGGGGGCCTTGAGACCCAGTACTTC.

The chain has TRBV20-1 and TRBJ2-1, with 7 bases lining up with TRBD2. Germline values: CDR1 DFQATT, CDR2 SNEGSKA (reference sequence). Trimming at V came to 5 bases and at J to 10 bases, leaving 5 bases not matched to a gene. CDR3 length: 11 residues. CDR3 sequence: CSAYSGVEQFF. The CDR3 DNA reads as TGCAGTGCTTACAGCGGGGTCGAGCAGTTCTTC.

The V gene is TRBV29-1, the J gene TRBJ1-3, with 8 positions matching TRBD1. Looked up from germline, CDR1 is SQVTM and CDR2 is ANQGSEA. The CDR3 spans 17 residues. V was pared by 0 bases and J by 4 bases, with 11 bases of the junction left unmatched. The CDR3 here is CSVEDAETGDLGNTIYF. In DNA, the CDR3 is TGCAGCGTTGAAGATGCAGAGACAGGGGACCTCGGAAACACCATATATTTT.

The rearrangement uses TRBV11-2 and TRBJ2-5; tentative D call: TRBD1 (5 bases). Deletions cut 1 base from V and 2 bases from J, with 11 bases between. The germline CDR1 and CDR2 sequences are SGHAT and FQNNGV. This CDR3 is 15 amino acids long. CDR3 protein: CASSLVEQAQETQYF. In DNA, the CDR3 is TGTGCCAGCAGCTTAGTGGAACAGGCACAAGAGACCCAGTACTTC. Supplemented by reference TRBV11-2 and TRBJ2-5, the full variable domain reads EAGVAQSPRYKIIEKRQSVAFWCNPISGHATLYWYQQILGQGPKLLIQFQNNGVVDDSQLPKDRFSAERLKGVDSTLKIQPAKLEDSAVYLCASSLVEQAQETQYFGPGTRLLVL.

DNA of the CDR3: TGTGCCAGCAGCGTAGAGGGCGGGGAGAGCACAGATACGCAGTATTTT. Protein product: CASSVEGGESTDTQYF. The J gene is TRBJ2-3, the V gene TRBV9, with D perhaps TRBD2 (6 bases). From germline, CDR1 is SGDLS and CDR2 YYNGEE. Trimming cost V 0 bases and J 0 bases, with 11 bases left between them. CDR3 length equals 16 residues.

The chain couples TRBV13 to TRBJ2-1, with D unclear. The V end was cut by 3 bases, the J end by 3 bases, with 12 bases between. Germline V gene lookup returns CDR1 PRHDT and CDR2 FYEKMQ (reference sequence). The CDR3 covers 15 residues. CDR3 sequence: CASSFGQDDYNEQFF. The CDR3 DNA follows: TGTGCCAGCAGCTTCGGGCAGGACGACTACAATGAGCAGTTCTTC.

In its sample, this clone was seen once. The chain joins TRBV6-6 to TRBJ2-3; D gene unclear. The germline gives CDR1 MNHNY, CDR2 SVGAGI (reference sequence). The CDR3 consists of 14 residues. V was clipped by 6 bases and J by 0 bases, with 10 bases between them. The CDR3 region has the DNA TGTGCCAGCAGCTTCCACTTTAGCACAGATACGCAGTATTTT. This encodes CASSFHFSTDTQYF.

V gene TRBV5-4 combines with J gene TRBJ2-7; no clear D gene. Trimming took 0 bases from V and 1 from J, leaving 11 bases between them. The CDR3 loop spans 15 amino acids. CDR1 SGHNT and CDR2 YYREEE come from the germline V gene (reference sequence). Here the CDR3 reads CASSLGQDISYEQYF. The DNA of the CDR3 is TGTGCCAGCAGCTTGGGGCAGGATATTTCCTACGAGCAGTACTTC. The full variable domain, in which reference TRBV5-4 and TRBJ2-7 provide the parts outside the CDR3, is ETGVTQSPTHLIKTRGQQVTLRCSSQSGHNTVSWYQQALGQGPQFIFQYYREEENGRGNFPPRFSGLQFPNYSSELNVNALELDDSALYLCASSLGQDISYEQYFGPGTRLTVT.

The count of this clone is one. This chain connects TRBV4-3 to TRBJ2-5; D uncertain. The germline V and J ends were trimmed by 4 bases and 7 bases, with 10 bases remaining between them. Germline V CDR1 and CDR2: LGHNA, YSLEER. The CDR3 sequence is 12 residues long. CDR3 nucleotides: TGCGCCAGCAGCCCAGATAGGACGACCCAGTACTTC. It specifies CASSPDRTTQYF.

J is TRBJ1-1 and V is TRBV7-8; tentative D call: TRBD1 (5 bases). CDR1 and CDR2 from the germline V gene are SGHVS and FQNEAQ. The CDR3 contains 12 residues. V shed 5 bases and J shed 8 bases, with 12 bases lying between them. The CDR3 DNA reads as TGTGCCAGCAGCGCAGGGACTGTGGAAGCTTTCTTT. This gives the protein CASSAGTVEAFF.

The J gene is TRBJ2-3, the V gene TRBV9; 12 bases fit TRBD1. V was pared by 10 bases and J by 4 bases, with 10 bases of the junction left unmatched. Looked up from germline, CDR1 is SGDLS and CDR2 is YYNGEE. The CDR3 consists of 15 residues. The CDR3 region is CASGQGALVADTQYF. The DNA for the CDR3 is TGTGCCTCGGGACAGGGGGCCCTAGTCGCAGATACGCAGTATTTT.